This TCR beta chain stems from a study of cytomegalovirus exposure and HLA in healthy donors. It was with 60 Vbeta and 13 Jbeta primers that the PCR ran. Sequencing used immunoSEQ multiplex PCR; TCRdb keeps in-frame clones, though not all of them. This sample carries roughly 250,000 clones, 84% of them seen once, and the ten largest clones take roughly 2%. With 5 bases removed from V and 1 base from J, the gap between germline ends came to 12 bases. The CDR3 is 15 residues long. The germline gives CDR1 MDHEN, CDR2 SYDVKM. This clonotype originated in a middle-aged woman in good health and CMV-seropositive. The chain links TRBV28 to TRBJ1-3; tentative D call: TRBD1 (5 bases). Sequenced: PBMCs. CDR3 in DNA: TGTGCCAGCAGTCCAGGGATCAGTTCTGGAAACACCATATATTTT. Translated: CASSPGISSGNTIYF.